The TCR beta chain described here comes from a study of T cells in women clearing cervical HPV infection. Across the whole study: No precancer developed; the control's incident HPV16 infection cleared within 12 months. With HLA typing for only a few women, HLA confounding remains possible. The study, taken as a whole, reports: Repertoire richness, not evenness, was significantly elevated in CIN3+ cases versus controls.

Genomic DNA, averaging roughly 1,200 ng per sample, yielded TCR beta CDR3 via immunoSEQ. Sequencing used immunoSEQ multiplex PCR; TCRdb keeps in-frame clones, though not all of them. The sample yields just under 35,000 clones, of which the top ten take up about 1.5%. Frequency places this clone as medium-sized. What it binds is unknown. The read is 3 residues too short to cover the CDR3 end, so that end is filled in from the germline J gene. Germline V CDR1 and CDR2: KGHSH, LQKENI. This CDR3 region has 16 residues. Germline trimming cut 6 bases from V and 2 bases from J; bases unmatched to any gene: 11.

The receptor's source is a woman aged 18 to 75 with a cervical HPV16 infection that either progressed to CIN3+ or cleared (not recorded which). The rearrangement joins TRBV18 to TRBJ2-3; 7 positions agree with TRBD1. The sequenced material came from blood buffy coat. The covered CDR3 bases are TGTGCCAGCTCCCTGATCCGGGACAGACACACAGATACG. Translating it yields CASSLIRDRHTDT. The full CDR3 reads CASSLIRDRHTDTQYF.